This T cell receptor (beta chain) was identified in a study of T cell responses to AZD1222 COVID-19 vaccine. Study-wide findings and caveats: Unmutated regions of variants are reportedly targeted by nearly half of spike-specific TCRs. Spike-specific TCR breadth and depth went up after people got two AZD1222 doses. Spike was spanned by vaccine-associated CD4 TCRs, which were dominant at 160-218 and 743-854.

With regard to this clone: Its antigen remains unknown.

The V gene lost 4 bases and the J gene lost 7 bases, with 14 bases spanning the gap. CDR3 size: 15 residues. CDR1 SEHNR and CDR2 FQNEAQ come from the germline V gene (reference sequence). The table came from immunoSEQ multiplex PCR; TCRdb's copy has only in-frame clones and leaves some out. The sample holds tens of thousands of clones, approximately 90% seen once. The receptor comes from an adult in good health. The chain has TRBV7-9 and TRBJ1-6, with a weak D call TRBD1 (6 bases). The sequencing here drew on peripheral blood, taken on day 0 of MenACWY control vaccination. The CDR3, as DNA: TGTGCCAGCAGCTCCCCGAACAGGGTAAATTCACCCCTCCACTTT. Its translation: CASSSPNRVNSPLHF. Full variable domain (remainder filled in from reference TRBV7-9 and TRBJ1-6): DTGVSQNPRHKITKRGQNVTFRCDPISEHNRLYWYRQTLGQGPEFLTYFQNEAQLEKSRLLSDRFSAERPKGSFSTLEIQRTEQGDSAMYLCASSSPNRVNSPLHFGNGTRLTVT.